These 5 T cell receptor beta chains were sequenced from one sample in a study of blood T cell repertoires in COVID-19. Data came from immunoSEQ multiplex PCR; TCRdb stores just in-frame clones and leaves some out. In the table there are 200,000 to 300,000 clones, 75% to 90% of which are singletons. Input material: peripheral blood. The receptors derive from a woman aged 55-75 years with active or convalescent COVID-19.

The chain employs TRBV25-1 and TRBJ1-1; TRBD1 aligns across 7 bases. Germline assignment: CDR1 MGHDK and CDR2 SYGVNS. CDR3 length equals 18 residues. With V trimmed by 3 bases and J by 0 bases, 13 bases remained unmatched. The CDR3 region is CASSDATFRQGMNTEAFF. As DNA, the CDR3 is TGTGCCAGCAGTGACGCCACGTTCCGACAGGGCATGAACACTGAAGCTTTCTTT.

This sequence joins TRBV6-6 and TRBJ1-6; D unresolved. V shed 6 bases and J shed 6 bases, with 6 bases lying between them. The CDR3 runs 12 residues. In germline, CDR1 is MNHNY, CDR2 SVGAGI (reference sequence). The CDR3, as DNA: TGTGCCAGCAGCCGGAGTAATTCACCCCTCCACTTT. Protein sequence: CASSRSNSPLHF.

The J gene is TRBJ2-1, the V gene TRBV18, with 8 bases matching TRBD1. The CDR3 has 17 amino acids. The junction had 9 bases not matched to a gene; V was cut back by 0 bases and J by 5 bases. The germline V gene has CDR1 KGHSH and CDR2 LQKENI. This CDR3 reads CASSPPFRTGKDNEQFF. The CDR3 DNA sequence: TGTGCCAGCTCACCACCATTCAGGACAGGGAAAGACAATGAGCAGTTCTTC. The variable domain in full, completed from reference TRBV18 and TRBJ2-1, reads NAGVMQNPRHLVRRRGQEARLRCSPMKGHSHVYWYRQLPEEGLKFMVYLQKENIIDESGMPKERFSAEFPKEGPSILRIQQVVRGDSAAYFCASSPPFRTGKDNEQFFGPGTRLTVL.

This clone was detected only once. This chain links TRBV27 with TRBJ2-7; 11 positions agree with TRBD1. CDR1 is MNHEY, CDR2 SMNVEV, per germline (reference sequence). This CDR3 has 15 amino acids. The V segment lost 0 bases and the J segment 3 bases; nucleotides outside the gene matches: 1. CDR3 loop: CASSLSDRGLYEQYF. As DNA, the CDR3 is TGTGCCAGCAGTTTATCGGACAGGGGGCTCTACGAGCAGTACTTC.

The chain uses TRBV6-5 and TRBJ2-7; D might be TRBD2 (6 bases). The V end was cut by 2 bases, the J end by 1 base, with 15 bases between. The CDR3 runs 16 residues. The germline V gene encodes CDR1 MNHEY and CDR2 SVGAGI. This chain's CDR3 is CASSYGGAGSSYEQYF. CDR3 coding DNA: TGTGCCAGCAGTTACGGCGGGGCCGGATCGTCCTACGAGCAGTACTTC.